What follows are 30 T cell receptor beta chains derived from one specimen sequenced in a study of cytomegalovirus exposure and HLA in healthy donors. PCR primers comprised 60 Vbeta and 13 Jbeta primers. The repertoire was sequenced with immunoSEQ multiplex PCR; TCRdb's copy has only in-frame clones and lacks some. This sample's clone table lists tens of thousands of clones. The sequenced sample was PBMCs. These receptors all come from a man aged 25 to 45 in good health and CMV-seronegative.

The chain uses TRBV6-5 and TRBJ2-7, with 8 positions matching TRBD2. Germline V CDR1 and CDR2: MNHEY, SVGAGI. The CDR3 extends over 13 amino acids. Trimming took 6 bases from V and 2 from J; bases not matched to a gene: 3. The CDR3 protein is CASRLTSAYEQYF. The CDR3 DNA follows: TGTGCCAGCAGGTTGACTAGCGCCTACGAGCAGTACTTC.

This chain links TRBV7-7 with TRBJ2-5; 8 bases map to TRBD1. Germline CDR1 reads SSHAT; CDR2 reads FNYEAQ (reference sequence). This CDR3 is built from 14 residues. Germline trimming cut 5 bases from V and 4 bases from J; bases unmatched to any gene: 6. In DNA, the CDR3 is TGTGCCAGCAGCCCAACGACAGGGGCAGAGACCCAGTACTTC. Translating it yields CASSPTTGAETQYF.

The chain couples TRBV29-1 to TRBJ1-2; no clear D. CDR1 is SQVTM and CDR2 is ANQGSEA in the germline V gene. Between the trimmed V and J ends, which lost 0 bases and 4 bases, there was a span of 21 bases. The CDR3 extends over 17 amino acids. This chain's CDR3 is CSVEENRRRSAAYGYTF. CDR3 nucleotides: TGCAGCGTTGAAGAGAACCGGAGGCGGTCGGCAGCCTATGGCTACACCTTC.

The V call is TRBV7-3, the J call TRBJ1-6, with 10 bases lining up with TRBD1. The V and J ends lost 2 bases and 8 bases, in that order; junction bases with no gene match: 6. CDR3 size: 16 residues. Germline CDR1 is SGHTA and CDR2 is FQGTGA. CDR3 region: CASSLGTGVGDSPLHF. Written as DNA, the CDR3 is TGTGCCAGCAGCTTAGGGACAGGGGTTGGTGATTCACCCCTCCACTTT.

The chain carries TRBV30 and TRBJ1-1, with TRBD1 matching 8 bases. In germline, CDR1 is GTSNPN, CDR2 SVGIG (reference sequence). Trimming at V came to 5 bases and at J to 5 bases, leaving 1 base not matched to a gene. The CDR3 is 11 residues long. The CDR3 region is CAWDRGTEAFF. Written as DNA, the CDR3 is TGTGCCTGGGACAGGGGAACTGAAGCTTTCTTT.

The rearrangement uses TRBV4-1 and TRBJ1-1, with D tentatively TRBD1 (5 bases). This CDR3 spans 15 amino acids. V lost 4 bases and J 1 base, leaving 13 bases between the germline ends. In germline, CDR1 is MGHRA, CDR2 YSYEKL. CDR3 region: CASSLEQGTNTEAFF. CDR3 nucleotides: TGCGCCAGCAGCCTTGAGCAGGGTACGAACACTGAAGCTTTCTTT.

The CDR3 DNA is TGCAGCGTTGCCAAAGGGACAGGGGGGATCTACGAGCAGTACTTC. This sequence encodes CSVAKGTGGIYEQYF. This chain joins TRBV29-1 and TRBJ2-7, with 11 bases that match TRBD1. Germline CDR1 SQVTM, CDR2 ANQGSEA. This CDR3 is built from 15 residues. V gave up 4 bases and J gave up 3 bases; unmatched junction bases: 8.

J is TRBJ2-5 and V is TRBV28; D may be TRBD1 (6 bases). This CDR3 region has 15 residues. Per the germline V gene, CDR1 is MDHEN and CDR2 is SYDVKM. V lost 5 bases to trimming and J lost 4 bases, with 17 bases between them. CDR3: CASSSNRANGETQYF. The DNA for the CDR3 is TGTGCCAGCAGTAGCAACAGGGCGAACGGAGAGACCCAGTACTTC. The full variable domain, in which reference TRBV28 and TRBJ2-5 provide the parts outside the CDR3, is DVKVTQSSRYLVKRTGEKVFLECVQDMDHENMFWYRQDPGLGLRLIYFSYDVKMKEKGDIPEGYSVSREKKERFSLILESASTNQTSMYLCASSSNRANGETQYFGPGTRLLVL.

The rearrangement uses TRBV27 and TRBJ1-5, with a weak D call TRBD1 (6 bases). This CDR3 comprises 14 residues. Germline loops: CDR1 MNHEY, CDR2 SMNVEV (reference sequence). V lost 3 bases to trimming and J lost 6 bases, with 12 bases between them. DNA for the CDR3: TGTGCCAGCAGTTTGTCAGGGGCAAGTCAGCCCCAGCATTTT. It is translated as CASSLSGASQPQHF.

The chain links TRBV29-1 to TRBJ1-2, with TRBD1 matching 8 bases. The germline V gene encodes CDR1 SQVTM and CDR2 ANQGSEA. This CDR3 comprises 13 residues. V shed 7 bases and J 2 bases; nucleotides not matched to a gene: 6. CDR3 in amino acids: CSAGQGGNYGYTF. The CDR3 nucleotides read TGCAGCGCCGGACAGGGTGGGAACTATGGCTACACCTTC.

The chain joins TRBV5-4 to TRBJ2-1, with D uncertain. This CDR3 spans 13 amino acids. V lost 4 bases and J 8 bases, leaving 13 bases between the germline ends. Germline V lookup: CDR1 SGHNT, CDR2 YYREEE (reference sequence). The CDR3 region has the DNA TGTGCCAGCAGCCCGAAGAGCGTCGATGAGCAGTTCTTC. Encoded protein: CASSPKSVDEQFF.

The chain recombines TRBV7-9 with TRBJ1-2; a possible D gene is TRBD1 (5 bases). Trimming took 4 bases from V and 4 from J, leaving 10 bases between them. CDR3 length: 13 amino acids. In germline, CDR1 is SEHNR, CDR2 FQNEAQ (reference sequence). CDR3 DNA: TGTGCCAGCAGCTGGGACTTTCTCTATGGCTACACCTTC. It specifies CASSWDFLYGYTF.

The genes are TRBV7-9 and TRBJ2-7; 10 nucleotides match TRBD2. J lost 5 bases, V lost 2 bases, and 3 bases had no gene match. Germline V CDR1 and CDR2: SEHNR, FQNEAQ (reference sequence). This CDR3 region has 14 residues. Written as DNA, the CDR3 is TGTGCCAGCAGCTTAAGTACTAGCGGGAACGAGCAGTACTTC. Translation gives CASSLSTSGNEQYF.

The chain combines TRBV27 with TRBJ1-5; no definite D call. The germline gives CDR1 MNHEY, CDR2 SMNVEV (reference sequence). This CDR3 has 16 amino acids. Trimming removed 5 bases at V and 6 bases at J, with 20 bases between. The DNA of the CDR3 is TGTGCCAGCAGTCCCTTCGCGAGGGAGGGCTTTCAGCCCCAGCATTTT. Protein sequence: CASSPFAREGFQPQHF.

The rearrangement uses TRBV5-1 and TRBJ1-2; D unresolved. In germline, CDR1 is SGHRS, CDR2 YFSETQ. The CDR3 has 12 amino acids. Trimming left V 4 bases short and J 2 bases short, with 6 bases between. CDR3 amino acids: CASSEQNYGYTF. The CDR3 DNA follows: TGCGCCAGCAGCGAACAGAACTATGGCTACACCTTC. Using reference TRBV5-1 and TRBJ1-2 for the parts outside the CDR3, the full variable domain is KAGVTQTPRYLIKTRGQQVTLSCSPISGHRSVSWYQQTPGQGLQFLFEYFSETQRNKGNFPGRFSGRQFSNSRSEMNVSTLELGDSALYLCASSEQNYGYTFGSGTRLTVV.

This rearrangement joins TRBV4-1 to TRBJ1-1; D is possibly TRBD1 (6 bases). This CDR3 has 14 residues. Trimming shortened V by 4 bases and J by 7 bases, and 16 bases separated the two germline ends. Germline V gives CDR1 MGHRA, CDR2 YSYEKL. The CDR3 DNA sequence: TGCGCCAGCAGCCGCTCGGACAGTACCGATGAAGCTTTCTTT. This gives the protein CASSRSDSTDEAFF.

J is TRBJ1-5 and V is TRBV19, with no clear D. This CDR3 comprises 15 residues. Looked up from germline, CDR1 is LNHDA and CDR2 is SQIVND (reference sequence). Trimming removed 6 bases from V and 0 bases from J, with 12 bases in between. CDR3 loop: CASSLGVYSNQPQHF. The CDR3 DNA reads TGTGCCAGTAGCCTTGGAGTTTATAGCAATCAGCCCCAGCATTTT.

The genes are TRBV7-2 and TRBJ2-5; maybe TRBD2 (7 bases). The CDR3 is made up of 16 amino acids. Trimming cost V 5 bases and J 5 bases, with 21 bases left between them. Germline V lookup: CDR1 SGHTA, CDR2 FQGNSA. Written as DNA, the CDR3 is TGTGCCAGCAGCCCCCGGGGGGCGGGTAGCTGGGAGACCCAGTACTTC. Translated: CASSPRGAGSWETQYF. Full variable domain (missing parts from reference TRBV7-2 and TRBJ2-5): GAGVSQSPSNKVTEKGKDVELRCDPISGHTALYWYRQSLGQGLEFLIYFQGNSAPDKSGLPSDRFSAERTGGSVSTLTIQRTQQEDSAVYLCASSPRGAGSWETQYFGPGTRLLVL.

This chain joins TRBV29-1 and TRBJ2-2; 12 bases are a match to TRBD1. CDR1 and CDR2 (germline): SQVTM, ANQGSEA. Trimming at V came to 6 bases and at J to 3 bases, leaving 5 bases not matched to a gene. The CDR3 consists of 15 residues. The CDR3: CSVGDRGRDTGELFF. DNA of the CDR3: TGCAGCGTGGGGGACAGGGGGCGCGACACCGGGGAGCTGTTTTTT.

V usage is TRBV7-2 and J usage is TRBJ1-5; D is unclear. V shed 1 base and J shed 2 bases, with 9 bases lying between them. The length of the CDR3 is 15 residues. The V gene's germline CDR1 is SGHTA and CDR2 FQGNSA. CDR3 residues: CASSLGWSGNQPQHF. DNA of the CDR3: TGTGCCAGCAGCTTAGGCTGGAGTGGCAATCAGCCCCAGCATTTT.

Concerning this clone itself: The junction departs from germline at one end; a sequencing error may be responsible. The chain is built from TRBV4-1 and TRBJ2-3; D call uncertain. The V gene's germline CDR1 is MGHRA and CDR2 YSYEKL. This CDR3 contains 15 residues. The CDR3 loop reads CASSQDIGSPDKQYF. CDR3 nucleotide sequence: TGCGCCAGCAGCCAAGATATCGGGTCCCCAGATAAGCAGTATTTT.

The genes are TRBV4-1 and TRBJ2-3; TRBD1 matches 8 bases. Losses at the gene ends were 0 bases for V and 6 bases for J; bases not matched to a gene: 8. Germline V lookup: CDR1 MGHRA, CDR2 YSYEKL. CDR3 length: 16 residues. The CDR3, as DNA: TGCGCCAGCAGCCAAGATGGGCAGGGGGCAGCGGATACGCAGTATTTT. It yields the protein CASSQDGQGAADTQYF.

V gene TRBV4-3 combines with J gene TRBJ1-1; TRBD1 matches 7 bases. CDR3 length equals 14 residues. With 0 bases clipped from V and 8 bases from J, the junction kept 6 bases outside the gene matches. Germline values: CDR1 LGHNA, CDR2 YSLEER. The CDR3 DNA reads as TGCGCCAGCAGCCAAGAATGGGCAGGGGGAGAAGCTTTCTTT. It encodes CASSQEWAGGEAFF.

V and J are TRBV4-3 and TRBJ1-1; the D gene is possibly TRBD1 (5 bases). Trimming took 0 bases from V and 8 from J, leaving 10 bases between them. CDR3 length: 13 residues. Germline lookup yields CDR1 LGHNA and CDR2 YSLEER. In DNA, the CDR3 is TGCGCCAGCAGCCAAGATCGGGGGGGAGAAGCTTTCTTT. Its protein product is CASSQDRGGEAFF.

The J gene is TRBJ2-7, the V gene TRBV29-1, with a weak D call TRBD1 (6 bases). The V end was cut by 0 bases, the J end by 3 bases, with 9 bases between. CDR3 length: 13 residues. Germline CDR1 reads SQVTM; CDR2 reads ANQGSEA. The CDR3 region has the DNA TGCAGCGTTGAAGATCTGGACAGCTACGAGCAGTACTTC. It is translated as CSVEDLDSYEQYF.

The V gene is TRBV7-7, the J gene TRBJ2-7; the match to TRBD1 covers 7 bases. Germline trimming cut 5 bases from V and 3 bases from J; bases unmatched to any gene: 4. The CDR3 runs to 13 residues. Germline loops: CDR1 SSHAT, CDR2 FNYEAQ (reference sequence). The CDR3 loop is CASSLGQYYEQYF. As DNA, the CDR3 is TGTGCCAGCAGCCTGGGACAGTACTACGAGCAGTACTTC.

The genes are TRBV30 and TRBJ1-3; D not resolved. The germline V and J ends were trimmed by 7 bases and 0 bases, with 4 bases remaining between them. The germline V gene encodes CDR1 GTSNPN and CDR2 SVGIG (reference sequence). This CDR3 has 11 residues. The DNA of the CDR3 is TGTGCCTTTAACTCTGGAAACACCATATATTTT. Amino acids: CAFNSGNTIYF. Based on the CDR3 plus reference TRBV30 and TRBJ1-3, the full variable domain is SQTIHQWPATLVQPVGSPLSLECTVEGTSNPNLYWYRQAAGRGLQLLFYSVGIGQISSEVPQNLSASRPQDRQFILSSKKLLLSDSGFYLCAFNSGNTIYFGEGSWLTVV.

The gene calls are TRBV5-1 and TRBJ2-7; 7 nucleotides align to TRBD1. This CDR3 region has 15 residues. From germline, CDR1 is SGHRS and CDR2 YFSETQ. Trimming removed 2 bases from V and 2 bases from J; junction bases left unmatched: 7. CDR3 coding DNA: TGCGCCAGCAGCTTCTGGGACAGCCCTGCCTACGAGCAGTACTTC. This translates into CASSFWDSPAYEQYF.

The chain's CDR3 is CASSLTVRQGETQYF. The CDR3 DNA sequence: TGTGCCAGCAGCTTAACCGTACGGCAGGGAGAGACCCAGTACTTC. V and J are TRBV7-3 and TRBJ2-5; D possibly corresponds to TRBD1 (5 bases). Trimming removed 0 bases at V and 4 bases at J, with 12 bases between. Germline values: CDR1 SGHTA, CDR2 FQGTGA. The CDR3 consists of 15 residues.

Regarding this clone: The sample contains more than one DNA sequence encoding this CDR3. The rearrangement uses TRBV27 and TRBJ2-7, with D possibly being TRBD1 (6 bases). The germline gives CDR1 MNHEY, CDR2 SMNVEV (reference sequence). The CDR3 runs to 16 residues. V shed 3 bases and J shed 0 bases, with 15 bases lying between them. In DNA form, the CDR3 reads TGTGCCAGCAGTTTCCAGGGGCCAGAACTCTCCTACGAGCAGTACTTC. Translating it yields CASSFQGPELSYEQYF.